The 15 T cell receptor beta chains below were found in one sample sequenced in a study of CD8 T cells in Susac syndrome. With random hexamers, roughly 0.45 to 1 ug RNA was reverse transcribed. In TCRdb, the immunoSEQ multiplex PCR reads were re-called with MiXCR into one record per CDR3 protein. The repertoire holds 190,000 or so distinct CDR3 sequences, 90% to 95% seen once, with 0.085% to 0.095% in the top ten. Specimen: CD4+ T cells from PBMCs. The receptors were gathered from a human donor with multiple sclerosis.

This clonotype was detected only once. The chain is built from TRBV6-1 and TRBJ2-5; D possibly matches TRBD1 or TRBD2 (6 bases each). The CDR3 is 17 amino acids. CDR1 and CDR2 (germline): MNHNS, SASEGT. The ends were cut back, 5 bases at V and 2 bases at J, with 21 bases in the middle. The CDR3 spells CASSTRGGRGWQETQYF. The CDR3 DNA sequence: TGTGCCAGCAGTACCCGTGGGGGCCGGGGGTGGCAAGAGACCCAGTACTTC.

The chain links TRBV6-6 to TRBJ1-5, with 8 nucleotides matching TRBD1. This CDR3 has 13 amino acids. Trimming took 11 bases from V and 4 from J; bases not matched to a gene: 7. Germline CDR1 reads MNHNY; CDR2 reads SVGAGI (reference sequence). CDR3 sequence reads: CAQDWTGNQPQHF. The DNA for the CDR3 is TGTGCCCAGGATTGGACAGGGAATCAGCCCCAGCATTTT.

This chain links TRBV20-1 with TRBJ1-1; the D gene is possibly TRBD1 (5 bases). Trimming removed 6 bases at V and 1 base at J, with 12 bases between. This CDR3 is built from 13 residues. Germline-derived CDR1 and CDR2 are DFQATT and SNEGSKA (reference sequence). CDR3 in amino acids: CSAGGPWNTEAFF. CDR3 in DNA: TGCAGTGCCGGGGGACCGTGGAACACTGAAGCTTTCTTT.

The chain is built from TRBV10-3 and TRBJ2-7; possibly TRBD1 or TRBD2 for D (5 bases each). The CDR3 contains 13 residues. The germline V and J ends were trimmed by 6 bases and 7 bases, with 16 bases remaining between them. Germline-derived CDR1 and CDR2 are ENHRY and SYGVKD. CDR3 in amino acids: CAISGTDRSEQYF. For the CDR3, the DNA is TGTGCCATCAGCGGGACGGACCGTTCGGAGCAGTACTTC.

V is TRBV28 and J is TRBJ2-1; perhaps TRBD2 as D (5 bases). The germline V gene has CDR1 MDHEN and CDR2 SYDVKM. Trimming left V 4 bases short and J 2 bases short, with 15 bases between. The CDR3 has 16 amino acids. CDR3 bases: TGTGCCAGCAGTTCGGCCTACGGGAACCCCTACAATGAGCAGTTCTTC. It translates to CASSSAYGNPYNEQFF.

This chain links TRBV7-9 with TRBJ2-5, with D possibly TRBD2 on 6 matching bases. Trimming left V 4 bases short and J 2 bases short, with 17 bases between. From germline, CDR1 is SEHNR and CDR2 FQNEAQ (reference sequence). This CDR3 has 16 amino acids. DNA for the CDR3: TGTGCCAGCAGCTCCTCCGCGGGACGCAAACAAGAGACCCAGTACTTC. Translated, it gives CASSSSAGRKQETQYF. Full variable domain (outside the CDR3, taken from reference TRBV7-9 and TRBJ2-5): DTGVSQNPRHKITKRGQNVTFRCDPISEHNRLYWYRQTLGQGPEFLTYFQNEAQLEKSRLLSDRFSAERPKGSFSTLEIQRTEQGDSAMYLCASSSSAGRKQETQYFGPGTRLLVL.

The chain is built from TRBV12-3 or TRBV12-4 and TRBJ2-7; 9 bases align to TRBD2. V shed 5 bases and J 7 bases; nucleotides not matched to a gene: 9. The CDR3 covers 14 residues. CDR3 DNA sequence: TGTGCCAGCAGTCCCCGCGGGGGGGCACTGGAGCAGTACTTC. It codes for CASSPRGGALEQYF.

The gene calls are TRBV5-1 and TRBJ1-1, with TRBD1 identical over 9 bases. The CDR3 contains 15 residues. Germline V CDR1 and CDR2: SGHRS, YFSETQ. V shed 4 bases, J shed 3 bases, and the junction held 7 bases outside the gene matches. The CDR3 region has the DNA TGCGCCAGCAGCCGATCGGGACAGGGTTACACTGAAGCTTTCTTT. It encodes CASSRSGQGYTEAFF.

V gene TRBV2 combines with J gene TRBJ2-7; no clear D gene. CDR3 length: 10 amino acids. Per the germline V gene, CDR1 is SNHLY and CDR2 is FYNNEI. V was shortened by 6 bases and J by 6 bases, with 6 bases between the two germline ends. The CDR3 nucleotides are TGTGCCAGCAGCGGATCCGAGCAGTACTTC. Translated: CASSGSEQYF.

The chain joins TRBV9 to TRBJ1-2, with D tentatively TRBD1 (5 bases). Looked up from germline, CDR1 is SGDLS and CDR2 is YYNGEE. CDR3 length equals 13 residues. V was shortened by 5 bases and J by 8 bases, with 16 bases between the two germline ends. CDR3 bases: TGTGCCAGCAGTGGGGCGGGCCCTCTGGGCTACACCTTC. Translating it yields CASSGAGPLGYTF.

This chain uses TRBV12-3 or TRBV12-4 with TRBJ2-5; 9 bases are shared with TRBD1. Trimming at V came to 6 bases and at J to 9 bases, leaving 11 bases not matched to a gene. The CDR3 loop spans 14 amino acids. Written as DNA, the CDR3 is TGTGCCAGCAGCTTACAGGGGGCCCCGGTCCCCCAGTACTTC. Amino acid sequence: CASSLQGAPVPQYF.

This chain connects TRBV20-1 to TRBJ2-1, with D tentatively TRBD1 or TRBD2 (5 bases each). The germline CDR1 and CDR2 sequences are DFQATT and SNEGSKA (reference sequence). V was shortened by 1 base and J by 9 bases, with 13 bases between the two germline ends. The CDR3 is made up of 13 amino acids. DNA of the CDR3: TGCAGTGCTAGAGGGACACTTGCGGGTGAGCAGTTCTTC. This gives the protein CSARGTLAGEQFF.

The chain employs TRBV20-1 and TRBJ2-1, with a tentative D call TRBD2 (7 bases). This CDR3 is 13 amino acids long. Germline CDR1 reads DFQATT; CDR2 reads SNEGSKA (reference sequence). The CDR3 coding sequence is TGCGGTACCTTTAGGGGGGGCCGCAATGAGCAGTTCTTC. This encodes CGTFRGGRNEQFF.

The genes are TRBV18 and TRBJ1-1; D not resolved. Germline CDR1 is KGHSH and CDR2 is LQKENI. Trimming removed 3 bases from V and 3 bases from J, with 8 bases in between. The CDR3 runs to 13 residues. The CDR3 DNA follows: TGTGCCAGCTCACCGCGGGCGGACACTGAAGCTTTCTTT. It is translated as CASSPRADTEAFF. Based on the CDR3 plus reference TRBV18 and TRBJ1-1, the full variable domain is NAGVMQNPRHLVRRRGQEARLRCSPMKGHSHVYWYRQLPEEGLKFMVYLQKENIIDESGMPKERFSAEFPKEGPSILRIQQVVRGDSAAYFCASSPRADTEAFFGQGTRLTVV.

The V and J genes are TRBV7-3 and TRBJ1-1; D uncertain. With 1 base removed from V and 0 bases from J, the gap between germline ends came to 3 bases. CDR3 length equals 13 residues. Germline values: CDR1 SGHTA, CDR2 FQGTGA. The CDR3 protein is CASSLMVNTEAFF. The CDR3 DNA sequence: TGTGCCAGCAGCTTAATGGTGAACACTGAAGCTTTCTTT.